This T cell receptor (beta chain) was sequenced during a study of shared clonotypes between healthy human individuals (TCRdb year 2020). For context, the study as a whole: The cohort comprised a couple of women and a few men aged 18 to 49 years. Per donor, three plates each were used for CD4 naive and CD4 memory, two for CD8 naive, and one for CD8 memory. Different laboratories and diverse techniques were used to prepare libraries and sequence TCR repertoires, to increase sequencing depth and limit assay-specific biases. Leukapheresis yielded between about 0.94 and 8.9 billion PBMCs per donor. Blood TCR repertoires of a handful of healthy adults were deeply sequenced to estimate repertoire size and the extent of clonotype sharing between individuals. Study-wide findings and limitations: Naive subsets generally had larger estimated clonotype richness than memory subsets. Across four donors, about 5% of naive CD4, roughly 3.5% of naive CD8, approximately 2.5% of memory CD4, and 0.4% of memory CD8 clonotypes were shared. Because the study included a small number of donors, the genetic and exposure-history diversity represented was limited. Rarefaction of sorted-subset datasets indicated incomplete sequencing despite the large sequencing depth. Based on pairwise subsampling, the degree of clonotype sharing among donors was expected to be affected by sequencing depth. Sampling was limited to blood, and TCR repertoires in tissue likely differ from TCR repertoires in blood. Compared with non-shared clonotypes, clonotypes shared by all four sorted-subset donors had higher generation probabilities.

For the CD8 naive samples, CD45RO-negative cells were positively selected for CCR7, yielding a CD45RA+CCR7+ population from which TemRA cells were excluded. Healthy HIV-negative adults with no recently reported acute infections or vaccinations were included as donors. All donors were Caucasian adults living in Nashville, Tennessee, USA. After blood collection by leukapheresis, PBMCs were isolated using Ficoll-Histopaque density gradient centrifugation and then cryopreserved in the vapor phase of liquid nitrogen. Purity and quantity of every magnetically sorted T cell population were checked by analytical flow cytometry. Genomic DNA was isolated from each sorted fraction and quantified by UV absorbance on a Nanodrop 2000c. Using the deep immunoSEQ assay, TCR CDR3 regions were amplified from genomic DNA by multiplex PCR. Extracted genomic DNA from each cell subset was distributed evenly across all wells of several immunoSEQ 96-well plates, and each plate was treated as a replicate. For sorted subsets, around 200 ng genomic DNA, equal to tens of thousands of T cell genomes, was loaded into each replicate PCR. The purified libraries were quantified using a Qubit 3.0 fluorometer, sized with a Bioanalyzer 2100, and then quantified again using the KAPA Library Quantification kit. A separate single-read 150-cycle Illumina NextSeq 550 flow cell was used to sequence each immunoSEQ 96-well plate. In the original analysis: The immunoSEQ output contained only junctional sequences without quality scores, so filtering could not match that applied to full-length reads. Sequences were annotated with PyIR, a Python wrapper for IgBLAST v1.9, and V/J genes and CDR3 were assigned using IMGT germline references. Reads with weak V/J assignments (E-value above 1e-6), missing CDR3, stop codons, out-of-frame junctions, or ambiguous translated residues were removed. A V3J clonotype was defined by an identical inferred V gene, J gene, and CDR3 amino acid sequence. Percentage overlap between repertoires was computed as shared unique clonotypes divided by the size of the smaller repertoire. RTK rarefaction, the Chao1 estimator, and Recon v2.1 estimates of unobserved clonotypes were used to assess repertoire richness. OLGA was used to compute generation probabilities for all TCRbeta clonotypes that the gDNA method yielded from a handful of donors. TCRdb's version of the immuneACCESS table is confined to in-frame rearrangements and falls short of the full clone set. An unresolved V gene accounts for under half of the shortfall where checked; the remainder is of unknown origin. V, J and clone size were drawn from that table, and D and trimming were deduced from the DNA. In all, the sample holds a few million clones, and about 94% of those were seen once. The ten largest account for approximately 1.6% of the sample.

Counted from cysteine to phenylalanine, this CDR3 has 14 amino acids. Only the CDR3 portion is preserved as DNA: 42 bases, with reading frame beginning at the first base. The CDR1 and CDR2 encoded by the germline V gene (reference sequence) are LNHDA and SQIVND. Between the V and J ends, shortened by 5 bases and 0 bases respectively, the junction contains 11 bases. This clone has only one observation. The antigen it binds to is not known. The record has no base qualities; no much larger clone is one base away. The same CDR3 is also encoded by other DNA sequences in this sample. The sequencing input was naive CD8+ T cells from PBMCs. The sample's cell subset or site, from its label and the paper: CD45RA+CCR7+. The TCR was taken from a man aged 18 to 35 in good health. Some clones in this sample may be carry-over from other donors' samples. The sequence links TRBV19 to TRBJ2-7; a weak D assignment points to TRBD1 (7 bases agree). The DNA sequence follows: TGTGCCAGTAGTGGAGGGACAGACTCCTACGAGCAGTACTTC. Protein translation: CASSGGTDSYEQYF.